These 26 T cell receptor beta chains originate from one sample sequenced in a study of T cells in Graves' hyperthyroidism and ophthalmopathy. RNA transcripts yielded amplified TCR beta CDR3 regions. The study used the HTBI primer set for a first-round RT-PCR of the TCR CDR3. TCRdb called the multiplex PCR reads again in MiXCR, with one record for every CDR3 protein. The sample includes about 720,000 distinct CDR3 sequences, approximately 18% of them seen just once. The sample taken for sequencing was blood. All receptors come from a woman aged 50 to 60 with Graves' hyperthyroidism that later progressed to Graves' ophthalmopathy.

This sequence joins TRBV12-3 or TRBV12-4 and TRBJ1-2; D uncertain. Trimming took 1 base from V and 4 from J, leaving 7 bases between them. The CDR3 runs to 13 residues. CDR3 DNA: TGTGCCAGCAGTTTAGGGTTCGGCTATGGCTACACCTTC. Translation: CASSLGFGYGYTF.

This clonotype was seen at least ten times. The chain employs TRBV5-1 and TRBJ1-2; 10 bases fit TRBD1. The V gene's germline CDR1 is SGHRS and CDR2 YFSETQ. The V and J ends lost 4 bases and 8 bases, in that order; junction bases with no gene match: 8. This CDR3 has 14 amino acids. The CDR3 sequence is CASSPGTGVKGYTF. The CDR3, as DNA: TGCGCCAGCAGCCCCGGGACAGGGGTTAAAGGCTACACCTTC.

The chain couples TRBV10-3 to TRBJ2-1; 7 bases fit TRBD1. V was pared by 0 bases and J by 8 bases, with 4 bases of the junction left unmatched. The CDR3 is made up of 14 amino acids. The V gene's germline CDR1 is ENHRY and CDR2 SYGVKD. The chain's CDR3 is CAISESYRGHEQFF. DNA for the CDR3: TGTGCCATCAGTGAGTCTTACAGGGGCCATGAGCAGTTCTTC.

This clonotype was picked up many times. Here the CDR3 reads CSAATETGAGYGYTF. The DNA for the CDR3 is TGCAGTGCTGCGACCGAGACAGGGGCGGGCTATGGCTACACCTTC. This chain uses TRBV20-1 with TRBJ1-2; TRBD1 matches 8 bases. V lost 5 bases and J lost 4; bases outside the gene matches: 12. This CDR3 has 15 amino acids. In germline, CDR1 is DFQATT, CDR2 SNEGSKA (reference sequence).

The chain recombines TRBV5-1 with TRBJ1-1; D is possibly TRBD1 (5 bases). Trimming stripped 4 bases from V and 8 bases from J, with 15 bases between. Germline V gene lookup returns CDR1 SGHRS and CDR2 YFSETQ. The CDR3 loop spans 13 amino acids. The CDR3: CASSVLVRDEAFF. CDR3 nucleotide sequence: TGCGCCAGCAGCGTGCTGGTGCGGGACGAAGCTTTCTTT.

About this clonotype: A much larger clone lies a single base off, so this may be a read error. The chain couples TRBV18 to TRBJ2-3, with a tentative D call TRBD2 (5 bases). Germline-derived CDR1 and CDR2 are KGHSH and LQKENI. This CDR3 has 14 residues. The CDR3 DNA is TGTGCCGGCTCACCACGGGGTACCCTAGATACGCAGTATTTT. Its translation: CAGSPRGTLDTQYF.

J is TRBJ2-2 and V is TRBV24-1, with 8 bases matching TRBD1. Unmatched junction bases numbered 6, after V lost 4 bases and J lost 3 bases. The CDR3 runs 16 residues. Germline V gene data show CDR1 as KGHDR and CDR2 as SFDVKD. Here the CDR3 DNA reads TGTGCCACCAGTGACCCGGACAGGGCATACACCGGGGAGCTGTTTTTT. This codes for CATSDPDRAYTGELFF.

This clonotype was seen many times. J is TRBJ1-5 and V is TRBV3-1; D not resolved. Between the trimmed V and J ends, which lost 0 bases and 4 bases, there was a span of 13 bases. CDR1 and CDR2 from the germline V gene are LGHDT and YNNKEL (reference sequence). CDR3 length: 16 amino acids. The CDR3 DNA sequence: TGTGCCAGCAGCCAAGATCTAAGGACCGAAAATCAGCCCCAGCATTTT. This encodes CASSQDLRTENQPQHF.

The gene calls are TRBV19 and TRBJ1-5; D remains ambiguous. This CDR3 comprises 13 residues. Trimming took 0 bases from V and 7 from J, leaving 7 bases between them. Germline V gene sequence: CDR1 LNHDA, CDR2 SQIVND (reference sequence). The DNA of the CDR3 is TGTGCCAGTAGTATAGAAGCGGGGCAGCCCCAGCATTTT. It specifies CASSIEAGQPQHF.

This clonotype was observed a few times. The rearrangement joins TRBV20-1 to TRBJ2-1, with D tentatively TRBD2 (5 bases). The CDR3 runs to 14 residues. V was pared by 5 bases and J by 1 base, with 12 bases between. The germline gives CDR1 DFQATT, CDR2 SNEGSKA (reference sequence). The CDR3 coding sequence is TGCAGTGCTCCCATTGCGGGTTCCTACAATGAGCAGTTCTTC. Amino acids: CSAPIAGSYNEQFF.

This sequence joins TRBV4-1 and TRBJ1-1, with a tentative D call TRBD1 (5 bases). V lost 3 bases, J lost 0 bases, and 14 bases lay in between. Germline values: CDR1 MGHRA, CDR2 YSYEKL. The CDR3 totals 16 residues. CDR3 nucleotides: TGCGCCAGCAGCCACCTGGGCAGGGCAGTGAACACTGAAGCTTTCTTT. Its protein product is CASSHLGRAVNTEAFF.

This clonotype was detected ten times or more. This chain uses TRBV30 with TRBJ1-5, with 7 bases identical to TRBD1. The CDR3 length is 15 residues. Germline V CDR1 and CDR2: GTSNPN, SVGIG (reference sequence). Losses at the gene ends were 2 bases for V and 4 bases for J; bases not matched to a gene: 8. CDR3 coding DNA: TGTGCCTGGAGTTACAGGGGACGAAGAAATCAGCCCCAGCATTTT. It translates to CAWSYRGRRNQPQHF.

This clonotype was observed a few times. The chain uses TRBV20-1 and TRBJ1-6; D gene unclear. Deletions cut 2 bases from V and 9 bases from J, with 26 bases between. This CDR3 comprises 18 residues. Per germline, CDR1 DFQATT and CDR2 SNEGSKA (reference sequence). The CDR3 coding sequence is TGCAGTGCTAGAAAAGTTGGGATTAGCCTTGGTGATGCTTCACCCCTCCACTTT. Its protein product is CSARKVGISLGDASPLHF.

Ten or more counts support this clonotype. This CDR3 reads CASTRGGVLANTEAFF. The CDR3 nucleotides are TGTGCCAGCACCCGGGGGGGGGTATTGGCGAACACTGAAGCTTTCTTT. This rearrangement joins TRBV2 to TRBJ1-1; D might be TRBD1 (5 bases). This CDR3 region has 16 residues. V lost 7 bases to trimming and J lost 1 base, with 19 bases between them. CDR1 is SNHLY and CDR2 is FYNNEI in the germline V gene. Looking up the rest from reference TRBV2 and TRBJ1-1 gives the full variable domain: EPEVTQTPSHQVTQMGQEVILRCVPISNHLYFYWYRQILGQKVEFLVSFYNNEISEKSEIFDDQFSVERPDGSNFTLKIRSTKLEDSAMYFCASTRGGVLANTEAFFGQGTRLTVV.

This clonotype appeared many times. The chain has TRBV20-1 and TRBJ1-5, with D uncertain. Trimming pared 0 bases from V and 0 bases from J, leaving 12 bases between. CDR3 length: 16 amino acids. The germline gives CDR1 DFQATT, CDR2 SNEGSKA (reference sequence). The CDR3 reads CSARETGENSNQPQHF. In DNA form, the CDR3 reads TGCAGTGCTAGAGAGACCGGGGAAAATAGCAATCAGCCCCAGCATTTT.

This rearrangement joins TRBV6-6 to TRBJ1-2; the D gene is possibly TRBD1 (6 bases). Trimming removed 2 bases from V and 0 bases from J, with 13 bases in between. The germline V gene encodes CDR1 MNHNY and CDR2 SVGAGI (reference sequence). This CDR3 region has 16 residues. Here the CDR3 DNA reads TGTGCCAGCAGTTACGGCAGGGGCCTTGCTAACTATGGCTACACCTTC. This sequence encodes CASSYGRGLANYGYTF.

This clonotype was seen ten or more times. The chain uses TRBV6-1 and TRBJ2-7; D is undetermined. This CDR3 is 14 amino acids long. Per germline, CDR1 MNHNS and CDR2 SASEGT. V lost 5 bases and J 0 bases, leaving 11 bases between the germline ends. The CDR3 DNA reads TGTGCCAGCAGTACCCGGGCCGCCTCCTACGAGCAGTACTTC. Protein sequence: CASSTRAASYEQYF.

This clonotype was observed at least ten times. The chain combines TRBV11-3 with TRBJ2-5; tentative D call: TRBD2 (5 bases). Germline CDR1 SGHNT, CDR2 YENEEA. The V end lost 5 bases, the J end lost 3 bases, and 10 bases lay between the germline ends. CDR3 length equals 13 residues. DNA of the CDR3: TGTGCCAGCAGCCAACGGGGAAAAGAGACCCAGTACTTC. Translating it yields CASSQRGKETQYF.

This clonotype was seen at least ten times. The chain employs TRBV6-5 and TRBJ1-5; D unresolved. Germline lookup yields CDR1 MNHEY and CDR2 SVGAGI. This CDR3 is built from 15 residues. With 2 bases removed from V and 4 bases from J, the gap between germline ends came to 12 bases. Written as DNA, the CDR3 is TGTGCCAGCAGTTACAGCCGGGGAACTAATCAGCCCCAGCATTTT. Encoded protein: CASSYSRGTNQPQHF.

This clonotype was detected many times. V usage is TRBV3-1 and J usage is TRBJ1-1, with D uncertain. Between the trimmed V and J ends, which lost 5 bases and 3 bases, there was a span of 10 bases. CDR1 and CDR2 from the germline V gene are LGHDT and YNNKEL (reference sequence). The length of the CDR3 is 13 residues. CDR3 sequence (DNA): TGTGCCAGCAGCGCCGCCATGGACACTGAAGCTTTCTTT. Translation: CASSAAMDTEAFF.

Note on this clonotype: A clone one base away is much larger, so this may be a read error. This sequence joins TRBV3-1 and TRBJ1-1; weak D call: TRBD1 (5 bases). The CDR3 consists of 13 residues. The germline V gene encodes CDR1 LGHDT and CDR2 YNNKEL (reference sequence). V was trimmed by 3 bases and J by 6 bases, leaving 11 bases between them. CDR3 nucleotides: TGTGCCAGCAGCCAGGGCGGGGACGCTGAAGCTTTCTTT. It translates to CASSQGGDAEAFF.

This chain connects TRBV6-6 to TRBJ1-5; the D gene is possibly TRBD1 (6 bases). CDR1 and CDR2 (germline): MNHNY, SVGAGI (reference sequence). This CDR3 is 16 amino acids long. V lost 2 bases and J 6 bases, leaving 17 bases between the germline ends. This CDR3 is CASSYHPDRSTQPQHF. The DNA of the CDR3 is TGTGCCAGCAGTTACCACCCAGACAGGTCTACTCAGCCCCAGCATTTT.

In its sample, this clonotype was seen a few times. This chain uses TRBV5-1 with TRBJ2-5; 8 nucleotides agree with TRBD1. After removal of 4 bases from V and 3 bases from J, the junction contained 5 bases not matched to a gene. The CDR3 consists of 14 residues. Germline-derived CDR1 and CDR2 are SGHRS and YFSETQ. This CDR3 reads CASSPDRVEETQYF. CDR3 bases: TGCGCCAGCAGCCCGGACAGGGTTGAAGAGACCCAGTACTTC.

At least ten counts were recorded for this clonotype. This chain joins TRBV6-1 and TRBJ2-3; maybe TRBD1 (5 bases). Germline V gene lookup returns CDR1 MNHNS and CDR2 SASEGT. Trimming removed 5 bases at V and 3 bases at J, with 18 bases between. The CDR3 extends over 16 amino acids. CDR3 in amino acids: CASSYNRAGWTDTQYF. The CDR3 nucleotides are TGTGCCAGCAGTTACAACCGCGCAGGGTGGACAGATACGCAGTATTTT.

This chain connects TRBV20-1 to TRBJ1-2; 9 nucleotides align to TRBD1. The CDR3 loop spans 16 amino acids. Looked up from germline, CDR1 is DFQATT and CDR2 is SNEGSKA (reference sequence). V shed 0 bases, J shed 4 bases, and the junction held 9 bases outside the gene matches. The CDR3 here is CSARDLRDRDIYGYTF. CDR3 DNA sequence: TGCAGTGCTAGAGATCTCAGGGACAGGGACATCTATGGCTACACCTTC.

This chain connects TRBV29-1 to TRBJ1-1; D gene uncertain. Per germline, CDR1 SQVTM and CDR2 ANQGSEA. This CDR3 contains 12 residues. V lost 4 bases and J 8 bases, leaving 14 bases between the germline ends. CDR3 nucleotide sequence: TGCAGCGTTGTCCAGGACGTCCCAGAAGCTTTCTTT. Encoded protein: CSVVQDVPEAFF.